The clone carrying this TCR beta chain was observed a handful of times. Its antigen is still unknown. The record originates from a study of blood T cells in healthy people across ages. General observations from the study: Donor CMV status was unknown, possibly confounding expanded clonotype changes.

Next came a second PCR, run for roughly 7 to 12 cycles, which used a sample-barcoded 5' primer along with a J-beta primer mix. TCRdb reprocessed the 5' RACE reads via MiXCR and lists one record per CDR3 protein. The table lists 1.8 million or so distinct CDR3 sequences, roughly two fifths of them singletons. Extracted total RNA amounted to at least 6 micrograms for each sample. Germline assignment: CDR1 SGHVS and CDR2 FQNEAQ. The CDR3 is 16 residues long. The V and J ends lost 5 bases and 5 bases respectively, with 19 bases between them. The chain carries TRBV7-8 and TRBJ1-5, with a weak D call TRBD1 (5 bases). The TCR comes from a human donor in good health. Sequencing was done on a sample of blood. The CDR3 region has the DNA TGTGCCAGCAGCCCCCGGAGGGTTCCGGGGGATCAGCCCCAGCATTTT. Protein product: CASSPRRVPGDQPQHF. Together with reference TRBV7-8 and TRBJ1-5, the CDR3 gives the full variable domain: GAGVSQSPRYKVAKRGQDVALRCDPISGHVSLFWYQQALGQGPEFLTYFQNEAQLDKSGLPSDRFFAERPEGSVSTLKIQRTQQEDSAVYLCASSPRRVPGDQPQHFGDGTRLSIL.